Listed here are 13 T cell receptor beta chains from one sample, sequenced in a study of T cells in Graves' hyperthyroidism and ophthalmopathy. TCR beta CDR3 regions were amplified from RNA. The TCR CDR3 first-round RT-PCR relied on the HTBI primer set. TCRdb re-analysed the multiplex PCR reads in MiXCR, keeping a single row per CDR3 protein. The sample contains 80,000 to 100,000 distinct CDR3 sequences, around 37% of which appear only once. Specimen: peripheral blood or thyroid tissue (not recorded which). The receptors stem from a woman in her 30s with Graves' hyperthyroidism.

This clonotype was recorded at least ten times. The chain is built from TRBV7-6 and TRBJ2-2; D is uncertain. V was cut by 1 base and J by 1 base, with 7 bases left in between. This CDR3 comprises 15 residues. Germline V gene data show CDR1 as SGHVS and CDR2 as FNYEAQ. The DNA for the CDR3 is TGTGCCAGCAGCTTAGGCGGCATGAACACCGGGGAGCTGTTTTTT. Amino acid sequence: CASSLGGMNTGELFF.

A word on this clonotype: Likely a read error: the CDR3 ends without its conserved phenylalanine or tryptophan. This sequence joins TRBV2 and TRBJ1-3, with D tentatively TRBD1 (5 bases). Germline lookup yields CDR1 SNHLY and CDR2 FYNNEI. The CDR3 is 16 residues long. The DNA of the CDR3 is TGCGCCAGCAGCACAGGCCAGGGATCCTCTGGAAACACCATATATTCT. Amino acids: CASSTGQGSSGNTIYS.

This clonotype was recorded many times. The V and J genes are TRBV7-9 and TRBJ1-5, with 9 positions matching TRBD1. V trimming: 4 bases; J trimming: 7 bases; junction bases outside the gene matches: 5. This CDR3 spans 14 amino acids. Looked up from germline, CDR1 is SEHNR and CDR2 is FQNEAQ (reference sequence). The CDR3 DNA reads TGTGCCAGCAGCTCGGGACAGGGAGACCAGCCCCAGCATTTT. Amino acids: CASSSGQGDQPQHF.

In this sample, this clonotype turned up many times. The V call is TRBV20-1, the J call TRBJ2-5, with 10 bases that match TRBD2. The CDR3 totals 18 residues. Germline CDR1 is DFQATT and CDR2 is SNEGSKA (reference sequence). V trimming: 2 bases; J trimming: 4 bases; junction bases outside the gene matches: 16. The DNA of the CDR3 is TGCAGTGCTAGAACTACTAGCGGGGAGAGTATTGGAATAGAGACCCAGTACTTC. Residues: CSARTTSGESIGIETQYF.

This clonotype was observed at least ten times. As DNA, the CDR3 is TGTGCCAGCAGCTCATACCCGACAGAACACACCGGGGAGCTGTTTTTT. Its protein is CASSSYPTEHTGELFF. V gene TRBV11-1 combines with J gene TRBJ2-2, with a weak D call TRBD1 (5 bases). This CDR3 region has 16 residues. Germline lookup yields CDR1 SGHAT and CDR2 FQDESV (reference sequence). V lost 4 bases and J lost 3, with 15 bases in between. The entire variable domain, with the rest obtained from reference TRBV11-1 and TRBJ2-2, is as follows: EAEVAQSPRYKITEKSQAVAFWCDPISGHATLYWYRQILGQGPELLVQFQDESVVDDSQLPKDRFSAERLKGVDSTLKIQPAELGDSAMYLCASSSYPTEHTGELFFGEGSRLTVL.

This chain uses TRBV7-6 with TRBJ2-5; TRBD1 matches at 9 bases. Germline V CDR1 and CDR2: SGHVS, FNYEAQ. The CDR3 is 15 residues long. V shed 4 bases and J 4 bases; nucleotides not matched to a gene: 7. In nucleotides, the CDR3 is TGTGCCAGCAGCTCGCCCGGGACAGGGCGAGAGACCCAGTACTTC. Translating gives CASSSPGTGRETQYF.

This clonotype was seen ten or more times. The V gene is TRBV9, the J gene TRBJ1-2; D not resolved. The CDR3 loop spans 13 amino acids. Trimming took off 3 bases at V and 4 bases at J, with 10 bases between the two ends. CDR1 and CDR2 from the germline V gene are SGDLS and YYNGEE. As DNA, the CDR3 is TGTGCCAGCAGCGACTTACGGCGCTATGGCTACACCTTC. This sequence encodes CASSDLRRYGYTF.

This clonotype was found many times. V usage is TRBV5-1 and J usage is TRBJ2-2, with D tentatively TRBD2 (6 bases). V was pared by 5 bases and J by 5 bases, with 13 bases between. The CDR3 covers 14 residues. The germline gives CDR1 SGHRS, CDR2 YFSETQ. The CDR3 protein is CASSLGAGTGELFF. CDR3 DNA sequence: TGCGCCAGCAGTCTGGGCGCGGGAACCGGGGAGCTGTTTTTT. The full variable domain, rest sourced from reference TRBV5-1 and TRBJ2-2, is KAGVTQTPRYLIKTRGQQVTLSCSPISGHRSVSWYQQTPGQGLQFLFEYFSETQRNKGNFPGRFSGRQFSNSRSEMNVSTLELGDSALYLCASSLGAGTGELFFGEGSRLTVL.

This clonotype was detected ten times or more. This chain connects TRBV7-9 to TRBJ2-6; the D gene is possibly TRBD1 (5 bases). The CDR3 length is 16 residues. CDR1 SEHNR and CDR2 FQNEAQ come from the germline V gene (reference sequence). V gave up 7 bases and J gave up 0 bases, with 13 bases separating them. The CDR3 loop reads CASNKGYDSGANVLTF. The CDR3 DNA is TGTGCCAGCAATAAGGGGTACGACTCTGGGGCCAACGTCCTGACTTTC.

This clonotype was detected only a few times. J is TRBJ2-3 and V is TRBV7-2, with 8 nucleotides matching TRBD2. This CDR3 region has 13 residues. Germline CDR1 reads SGHTA; CDR2 reads FQGNSA. With 2 bases clipped from V and 14 bases from J, the junction kept 9 bases outside the gene matches. CDR3: CASSLRGLAGLYF. The CDR3, as DNA: TGTGCCAGCAGCTTAAGGGGGTTAGCGGGATTGTATTTT.

This clonotype was detected ten times or more. This chain connects TRBV6-5 to TRBJ1-1; D remains unclear. The V and J ends lost 4 bases and 5 bases respectively, with 8 bases between them. This CDR3 comprises 12 residues. Germline CDR1 MNHEY, CDR2 SVGAGI. DNA of the CDR3: TGTGCCAGCAGTTCCAAGAGGACTGAAGCTTTCTTT. Its translation: CASSSKRTEAFF.

This clonotype was recorded many times. This chain links TRBV7-6 with TRBJ2-2; D remains unclear. The CDR3 is 14 amino acids. The germline V gene encodes CDR1 SGHVS and CDR2 FNYEAQ. V was shortened by 2 bases and J by 1 base, with 5 bases between the two germline ends. The CDR3 sequence: CASSLLGNTGELFF. The CDR3 bases are TGTGCCAGCAGCTTACTCGGGAACACCGGGGAGCTGTTTTTT. Looking up the rest from reference TRBV7-6 and TRBJ2-2 gives the full variable domain: GAGVSQSPRYKVTKRGQDVALRCDPISGHVSLYWYRQALGQGPEFLTYFNYEAQQDKSGLPNDRFSAERPEGSISTLTIQRTEQRDSAMYRCASSLLGNTGELFFGEGSRLTVL.

This clonotype came up many times. The V call is TRBV7-8, the J call TRBJ2-7, with 9 nucleotides matching TRBD2. In germline, CDR1 is SGHVS, CDR2 FQNEAQ. Germline trimming cut 4 bases from V and 0 bases from J; bases unmatched to any gene: 1. The CDR3 extends over 14 amino acids. For the CDR3, the DNA is TGTGCCAGCAGCTCTAGCGGGACCTCCTACGAGCAGTACTTC. Translating gives CASSSSGTSYEQYF.